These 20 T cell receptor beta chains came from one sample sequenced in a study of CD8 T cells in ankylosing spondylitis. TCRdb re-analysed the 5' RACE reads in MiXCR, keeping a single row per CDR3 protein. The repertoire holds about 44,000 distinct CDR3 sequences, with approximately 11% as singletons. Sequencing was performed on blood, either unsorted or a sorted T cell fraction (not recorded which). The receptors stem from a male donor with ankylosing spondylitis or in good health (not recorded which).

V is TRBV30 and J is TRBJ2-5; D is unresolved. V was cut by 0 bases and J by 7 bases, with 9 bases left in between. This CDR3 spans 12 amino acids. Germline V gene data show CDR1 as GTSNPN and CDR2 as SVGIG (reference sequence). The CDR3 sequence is CAWSVTGGTQYF. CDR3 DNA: TGTGCCTGGAGTGTAACCGGCGGGACCCAGTACTTC.

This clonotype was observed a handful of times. CDR3 nucleotides: TGTGCCAGCAGCTTTTCTGTGCAGGGAGGTCATGAGCAGTTCTTC. Amino acid sequence: CASSFSVQGGHEQFF. The rearrangement joins TRBV7-2 to TRBJ2-1, with a weak D call TRBD2 (6 bases). The CDR3 is 15 residues long. V was clipped by 3 bases and J by 8 bases, with 17 bases between them. Germline-derived CDR1 and CDR2 are SGHTA and FQGNSA.

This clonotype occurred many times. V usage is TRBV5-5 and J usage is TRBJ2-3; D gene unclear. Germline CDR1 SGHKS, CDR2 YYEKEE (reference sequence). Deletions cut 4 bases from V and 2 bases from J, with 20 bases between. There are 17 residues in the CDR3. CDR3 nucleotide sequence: TGTGCCAGCAGCGGGCGCTTGGGGATCGGCAACACAGATACGCAGTATTTT. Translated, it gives CASSGRLGIGNTDTQYF.

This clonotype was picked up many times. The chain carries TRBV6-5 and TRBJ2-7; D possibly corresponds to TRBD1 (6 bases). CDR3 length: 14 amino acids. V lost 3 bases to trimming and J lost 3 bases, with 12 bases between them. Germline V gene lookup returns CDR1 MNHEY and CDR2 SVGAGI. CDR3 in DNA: TGTGCCAGCAGTTATAATTACAGGGACTACGAGCAGTACTTC. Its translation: CASSYNYRDYEQYF.

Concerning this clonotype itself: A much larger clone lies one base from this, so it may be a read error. This CDR3 reads CASSARLAQDTQYF. The DNA of the CDR3 is TGCGCCAGCAGCGCACGACTAGCGCAAGATACGCAGTATTTT. The chain combines TRBV5-1 with TRBJ2-3; 8 bases map to TRBD2. CDR1 and CDR2 from the germline V gene are SGHRS and YFSETQ. The CDR3 consists of 14 residues. V was clipped by 4 bases and J by 5 bases; unmatched bases: 6.

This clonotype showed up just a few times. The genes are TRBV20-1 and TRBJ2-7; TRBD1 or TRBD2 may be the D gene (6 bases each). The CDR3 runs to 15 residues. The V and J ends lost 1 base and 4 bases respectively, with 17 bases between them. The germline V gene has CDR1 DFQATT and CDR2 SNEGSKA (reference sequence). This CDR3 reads CSARGMGGSRYEQYF. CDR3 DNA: TGCAGTGCTAGAGGTATGGGGGGCTCGCGATACGAGCAGTACTTC.

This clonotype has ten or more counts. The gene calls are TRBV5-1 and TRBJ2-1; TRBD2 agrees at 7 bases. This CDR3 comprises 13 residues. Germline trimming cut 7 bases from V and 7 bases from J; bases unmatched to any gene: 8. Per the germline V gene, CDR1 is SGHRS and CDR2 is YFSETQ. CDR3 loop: CASGVWGGNEQFF. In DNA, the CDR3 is TGCGCCAGCGGGGTTTGGGGGGGGAATGAGCAGTTCTTC.

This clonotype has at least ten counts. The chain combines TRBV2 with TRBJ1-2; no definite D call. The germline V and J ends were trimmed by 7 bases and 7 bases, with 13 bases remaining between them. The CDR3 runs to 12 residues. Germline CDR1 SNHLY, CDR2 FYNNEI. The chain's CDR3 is CASTPPPLGYTF. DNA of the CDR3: TGTGCCAGCACCCCGCCCCCTCTTGGCTACACCTTC.

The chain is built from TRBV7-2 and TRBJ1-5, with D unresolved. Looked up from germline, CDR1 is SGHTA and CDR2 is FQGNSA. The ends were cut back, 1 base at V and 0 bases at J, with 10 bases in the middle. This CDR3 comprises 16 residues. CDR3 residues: CASSLVSWGSNQPQHF. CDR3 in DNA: TGTGCCAGCAGCTTAGTTTCGTGGGGTAGCAATCAGCCCCAGCATTTT.

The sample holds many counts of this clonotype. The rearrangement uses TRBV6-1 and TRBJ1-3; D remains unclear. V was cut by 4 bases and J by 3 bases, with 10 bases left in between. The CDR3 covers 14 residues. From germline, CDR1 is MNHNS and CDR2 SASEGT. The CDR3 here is CASSGQNYGNTIYF. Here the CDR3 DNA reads TGTGCCAGCAGTGGCCAGAACTATGGAAACACCATATATTTT.

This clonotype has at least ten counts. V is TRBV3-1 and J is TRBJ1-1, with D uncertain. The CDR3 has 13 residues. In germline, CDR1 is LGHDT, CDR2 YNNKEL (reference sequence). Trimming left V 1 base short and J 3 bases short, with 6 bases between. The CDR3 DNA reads TGTGCCAGCAGCCAAGTCAGGCACACTGAAGCTTTCTTT. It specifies CASSQVRHTEAFF.

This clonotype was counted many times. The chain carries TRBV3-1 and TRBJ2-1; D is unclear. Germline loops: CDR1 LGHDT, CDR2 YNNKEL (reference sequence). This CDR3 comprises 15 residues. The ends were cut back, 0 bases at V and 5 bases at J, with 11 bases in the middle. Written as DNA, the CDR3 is TGTGCCAGCAGCCAAGATCTGGTAGAACACAATGAGCAGTTCTTC. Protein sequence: CASSQDLVEHNEQFF.

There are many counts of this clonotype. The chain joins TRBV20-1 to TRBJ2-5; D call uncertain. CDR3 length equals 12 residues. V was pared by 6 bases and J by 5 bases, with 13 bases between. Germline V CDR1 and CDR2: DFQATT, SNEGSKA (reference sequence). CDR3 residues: CSALISAETQYF. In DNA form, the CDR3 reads TGCAGTGCCCTCATTTCAGCTGAGACCCAGTACTTC.

In DNA, the CDR3 is TGTGCCAGCAGCTACGACAGGGGCACCTACAATGAGCAGTTCTTC. It encodes CASSYDRGTYNEQFF. This chain joins TRBV7-2 and TRBJ2-1; 8 bases are shared with TRBD1. The J segment lost 2 bases and the V segment lost 4 bases, leaving 4 bases of the junction unmatched. The CDR3 loop spans 15 amino acids. CDR1 and CDR2 from the germline V gene are SGHTA and FQGNSA.

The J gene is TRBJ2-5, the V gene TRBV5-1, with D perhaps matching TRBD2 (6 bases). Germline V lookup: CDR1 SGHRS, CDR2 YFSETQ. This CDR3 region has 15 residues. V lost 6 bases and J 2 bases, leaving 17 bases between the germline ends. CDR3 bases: TGCGCCAGCACCTCGGGCGGGGTAAATCAAGAGACCCAGTACTTC. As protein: CASTSGGVNQETQYF. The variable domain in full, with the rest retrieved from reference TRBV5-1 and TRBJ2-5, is KAGVTQTPRYLIKTRGQQVTLSCSPISGHRSVSWYQQTPGQGLQFLFEYFSETQRNKGNFPGRFSGRQFSNSRSEMNVSTLELGDSALYLCASTSGGVNQETQYFGPGTRLLVL.

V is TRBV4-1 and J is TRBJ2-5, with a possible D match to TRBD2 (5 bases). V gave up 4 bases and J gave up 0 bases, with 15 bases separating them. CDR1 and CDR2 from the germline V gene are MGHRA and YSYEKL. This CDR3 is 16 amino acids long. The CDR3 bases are TGCGCCAGCAGCCCGAGGGATAGCGTATACCAAGAGACCCAGTACTTC. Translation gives CASSPRDSVYQETQYF.

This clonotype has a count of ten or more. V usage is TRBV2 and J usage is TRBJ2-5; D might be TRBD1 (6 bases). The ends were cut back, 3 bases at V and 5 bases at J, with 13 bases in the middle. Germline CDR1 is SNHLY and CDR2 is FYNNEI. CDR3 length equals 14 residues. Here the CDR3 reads CASSEGAARETQYF. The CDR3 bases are TGTGCCAGCAGTGAGGGGGCGGCCCGGGAGACCCAGTACTTC.

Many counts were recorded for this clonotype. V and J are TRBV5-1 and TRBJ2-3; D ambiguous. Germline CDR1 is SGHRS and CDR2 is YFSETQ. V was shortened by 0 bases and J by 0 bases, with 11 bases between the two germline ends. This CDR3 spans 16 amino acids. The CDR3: CASSLGIRTSTDTQYF. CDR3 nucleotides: TGCGCCAGCAGCTTGGGAATCAGAACTAGCACAGATACGCAGTATTTT.

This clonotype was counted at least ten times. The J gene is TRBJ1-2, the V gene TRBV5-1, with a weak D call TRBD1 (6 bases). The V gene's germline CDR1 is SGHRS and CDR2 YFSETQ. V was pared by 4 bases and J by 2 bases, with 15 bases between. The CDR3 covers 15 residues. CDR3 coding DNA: TGCGCCAGCAGCCAAACCGGGGGCAGAAACTATGGCTACACCTTC. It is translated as CASSQTGGRNYGYTF.

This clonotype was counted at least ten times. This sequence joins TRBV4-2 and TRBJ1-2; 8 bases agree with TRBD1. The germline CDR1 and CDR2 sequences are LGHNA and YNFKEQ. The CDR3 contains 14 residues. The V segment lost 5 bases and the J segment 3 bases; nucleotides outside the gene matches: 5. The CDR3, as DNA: TGTGCCAGCAGCAATGGACAGGGTGACTATGGCTACACCTTC. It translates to CASSNGQGDYGYTF.